A selection of T cell receptor beta chains follows, all from one sample in a study of T cells in Graves' hyperthyroidism and ophthalmopathy. One entry per CDR3 protein results from TCRdb running MiXCR on the multiplex PCR reads. The sample yields 600,000 to 900,000 distinct CDR3 sequences, about 15% seen once. What was sequenced was blood. The receptors come from a man aged 18-30 years with Graves' hyperthyroidism. Each CDR3 is given without its conserved first and last residue. Each record gives: V gene, J gene, CDR3 protein.

TRBV6-1,TRBJ2-2,ASSPRDFRGNTGELF
TRBV20-1,TRBJ1-5,SAKNRENQPQH
TRBV3-1,TRBJ1-1,ASSRDTEAF
TRBV28,TRBJ2-1,ASSLLLVPLLSSYNEQF
TRBV2,TRBJ2-2,ASGYRGETGELF
TRBV18,TRBJ2-7,ASSPPGLARHEQY
TRBV18,TRBJ2-1,ASSRTPTPGDEQF
TRBV18,TRBJ2-7,ASSPTTGTSYEQY
TRBV5-5,TRBJ2-7,ASSFVIAGTYEQY
TRBV28,TRBJ1-2,ASSLWDFGYT
TRBV29-1,TRBJ1-1,SVEKARGPTEAF
TRBV6-2/TRBV6-3,TRBJ2-5,ATISARETQY
TRBV20-1,TRBJ1-4,SAPTRLEKLF
TRBV6-1,TRBJ2-2,ASREGGTGELF
TRBV13,TRBJ2-7,ASSESGTVVQY
TRBV28,TRBJ1-5,ASSLTGTGVVRPQH
TRBV5-1,TRBJ2-2,ASSLISGRPPGTGELF
TRBV10-3,TRBJ2-7,AISAGDGTYEQY
TRBV4-1,TRBJ2-2,ASSQTGQGVSGELF
TRBV28,TRBJ1-5,ASSPLGDSNQPQH
TRBV28,TRBJ2-5,ASIPGGEQETQY
TRBV6-1,TRBJ2-1,ASSEIGVEWEQF
TRBV5-1,TRBJ1-2,ASSLDPAGGNYGYT
TRBV12-5,TRBJ2-1,ATRTSGSYNEQF
TRBV12-3/TRBV12-4,TRBJ1-5,ASSASAGTIRNQPQH
TRBV19,TRBJ1-2,ASSMAGGYYGYT
TRBV28,TRBJ1-4,ASGGSTNEKLF
TRBV7-6,TRBJ2-1,ASSLAVDEQF
TRBV14,TRBJ2-7,ASSLGEGGRTYEQY
TRBV11-1,TRBJ2-5,ASSPVGEETQY
TRBV19,TRBJ2-7,ASSMRQDNPIYEQY
TRBV4-3,TRBJ1-2,ASSQDRVQGSWRGYT
TRBV10-3,TRBJ1-6,ATAGPNSPLH
TRBV12-3/TRBV12-4,TRBJ1-5,ASRGDTSDQPQH
TRBV19,TRBJ2-7,ASSKWNGEQY
TRBV4-1,TRBJ2-3,ASSQGVLAGGPQPDTQY
TRBV7-2,TRBJ2-7,ASSLDPNSYEQY
TRBV28,TRBJ2-7,ASSSFLQASYEQY
TRBV20-1,TRBJ2-1,SARFRGGGNEQF
TRBV30,TRBJ2-7,AYGRTFYEQY